The 14 T cell receptor beta chains below come from one sample, sequenced in a study of blood T cell repertoires in COVID-19. Profiled with immunoSEQ multiplex PCR; TCRdb holds only in-frame clones, not every one. The data contain 95,000 to 110,000 clones, over 60% of them singletons. The specimen was peripheral blood. The receptors shown here come from a man between 65 and 85 years old with acute or convalescent COVID-19.

V and J are TRBV5-1 and TRBJ2-7; 14 bases are shared with TRBD2. Germline CDR1 is SGHRS and CDR2 is YFSETQ. Trimming took 3 bases from V and 2 from J; bases not matched to a gene: 1. CDR3 size: 15 residues. The CDR3 reads CASSSTSGGAYEQYF. Here the CDR3 DNA reads TGCGCCAGCAGCTCGACTAGCGGGGGGGCCTACGAGCAGTACTTC.

This clone was seen a few times. The gene calls are TRBV3-1 (or the pseudogene TRBV3-2) and TRBJ1-4; D gene uncertain. CDR1 and CDR2 (germline): LGHDT, YNNKEL (reference sequence). V lost 1 base and J 4 bases, leaving 7 bases between the germline ends. CDR3 length equals 14 residues. CDR3 DNA sequence: TGTGCCAGCAGCCAAGCCAGCGATAATGAAAAACTGTTTTTT. This gives the protein CASSQASDNEKLFF.

The rearrangement uses TRBV6-1 and TRBJ2-7, with TRBD1 matching over 8 bases. The V gene's germline CDR1 is MNHNS and CDR2 SASEGT. After removal of 3 bases from V and 4 bases from J, the junction contained 5 bases not matched to a gene. The CDR3 totals 14 residues. The CDR3 nucleotides are TGTGCCAGCAGTGAGCAGGGGGCAGCGTACGAGCAGTACTTC. Translated: CASSEQGAAYEQYF.

This clone was seen a few times. This chain links TRBV25-1 with TRBJ2-7, with a possible D match to TRBD2 (6 bases). The V gene lost 3 bases and the J gene lost 0 bases, with 12 bases spanning the gap. The germline V gene encodes CDR1 MGHDK and CDR2 SYGVNS. This CDR3 comprises 15 residues. CDR3 protein: CASSDAGKSSYEQYF. The CDR3, as DNA: TGTGCCAGCAGTGACGCGGGGAAGAGCTCCTACGAGCAGTACTTC.

This chain joins TRBV6-8 and TRBJ2-6; 7 bases map to TRBD2. This CDR3 is 19 amino acids long. The germline V gene encodes CDR1 MNHGY and CDR2 SAAAGT. V lost 2 bases, J lost 0 bases, and 10 bases stayed unmatched. CDR3 sequence (DNA): TGTGCCAGCAGTTACGGGGTGTCGGGGGGAAGCTCTGGGGCCAACGTCCTGACTTTC. This gives the protein CASSYGVSGGSSGANVLTF.

The rearrangement uses TRBV19 and TRBJ2-3; 12 bases match TRBD2. The germline V gene has CDR1 LNHDA and CDR2 SQIVND (reference sequence). The CDR3 consists of 18 residues. The trim removed 4 bases at V and 0 bases at J, leaving 8 bases unmatched. The CDR3 loop is CASSTRLAGETSTDTQYF. The CDR3 DNA is TGTGCCAGTAGTACTCGACTAGCGGGGGAAACTAGCACAGATACGCAGTATTTT. Based on the CDR3 plus reference TRBV19 and TRBJ2-3, the full variable domain is DGGITQSPKYLFRKEGQNVTLSCEQNLNHDAMYWYRQDPGQGLRLIYYSQIVNDFQKGDIAEGYSVSREKKESFPLTVTSAQKNPTAFYLCASSTRLAGETSTDTQYFGPGTRLTVL.

This chain joins TRBV6-2 or TRBV6-3 and TRBJ1-2; D unclear. V lost 2 bases and J 4 bases, leaving 20 bases between the germline ends. From germline, CDR1 is MNHEY and CDR2 SVGEGT. The CDR3 extends over 17 amino acids. The CDR3: CASSYARSTSQVYGYTF. Written as DNA, the CDR3 is TGTGCCAGCAGTTACGCGCGCTCCACCTCGCAGGTCTATGGCTACACCTTC.

This clone was recorded once. The rearrangement joins TRBV19 to TRBJ1-6, with 7 bases matching TRBD1. V trimming: 8 bases; J trimming: 6 bases; junction bases outside the gene matches: 7. This CDR3 is built from 14 residues. Per germline, CDR1 LNHDA and CDR2 SQIVND (reference sequence). The CDR3 coding sequence is TGTGCCAGTTCTATGGGGACAGTTAATTCACCCCTCCACTTT. This sequence encodes CASSMGTVNSPLHF.

On this clone: This sample includes further DNA sequences coding for the same CDR3. This chain joins TRBV3-1 (or the pseudogene TRBV3-2) and TRBJ2-3; 9 bases are a match to TRBD2. The CDR3 runs to 15 residues. V lost 4 bases to trimming and J lost 0 bases; unmatched junction nucleotides: 2. The germline V gene encodes CDR1 LGHDT and CDR2 YNNKEL (reference sequence). The CDR3 sequence is CASSPAGGSTDTQYF. CDR3 in DNA: TGTGCCAGCAGCCCAGCGGGGGGTAGCACAGATACGCAGTATTTT.

This chain uses TRBV29-1 with TRBJ2-6; TRBD2 is a possible D gene (6 bases). CDR1 is SQVTM, CDR2 ANQGSEA, per germline. Trimming took off 6 bases at V and 0 bases at J, with 15 bases between the two ends. The CDR3 spans 16 residues. CDR3 nucleotide sequence: TGCAGCGTGGAGGGTAGACCGTCCTCTGGGGCCAACGTCCTGACTTTC. Amino acids: CSVEGRPSSGANVLTF. Filled out from reference TRBV29-1 and TRBJ2-6, the complete variable domain reads SAVISQKPSRDICQRGTSLTIQCQVDSQVTMMFWYRQQPGQSLTLIATANQGSEATYESGFVIDKFPISRPNLTFSTLTVSNMSPEDSSIYLCSVEGRPSSGANVLTFGAGSRLTVL.

This clone was detected a few times. This chain uses TRBV2 with TRBJ1-5; D is unresolved. The germline CDR1 and CDR2 sequences are SNHLY and FYNNEI. This CDR3 region has 14 residues. V was shortened by 4 bases and J by 4 bases, with 11 bases between the two germline ends. CDR3: CASSVGGNNQPQHF. The CDR3 bases are TGTGCCAGCAGTGTAGGAGGGAATAATCAGCCCCAGCATTTT.

The rearrangement joins TRBV19 to TRBJ1-1; D unclear. The ends were cut back, 3 bases at V and 3 bases at J, with 11 bases in the middle. CDR1 is LNHDA and CDR2 is SQIVND in the germline V gene (reference sequence). There are 14 residues in the CDR3. The CDR3 coding sequence is TGTGCCAGTAGTATCGGCGGAGCCGACACTGAAGCTTTCTTT. This sequence encodes CASSIGGADTEAFF.

The table lists this clone with a few counts. The genes are TRBV29-1 and TRBJ1-5; no clear D gene. The CDR3 spans 13 residues. Germline lookup yields CDR1 SQVTM and CDR2 ANQGSEA. The V end lost 2 bases, the J end lost 6 bases, and 11 bases lay between the germline ends. DNA for the CDR3: TGCAGCGTTGAACTGCAAGCGGGTCAGCCCCAGCATTTT. Translated: CSVELQAGQPQHF. The full variable domain, completed using reference TRBV29-1 and TRBJ1-5, is SAVISQKPSRDICQRGTSLTIQCQVDSQVTMMFWYRQQPGQSLTLIATANQGSEATYESGFVIDKFPISRPNLTFSTLTVSNMSPEDSSIYLCSVELQAGQPQHFGDGTRLSIL.

This chain joins TRBV2 and TRBJ1-1; D may be TRBD1 (6 bases). Per the germline V gene, CDR1 is SNHLY and CDR2 is FYNNEI. The V end was cut by 9 bases, the J end by 6 bases, with 11 bases between. This CDR3 contains 11 residues. For the CDR3, the DNA is TGTGCCAGACAGGGTATGGCTGAAGCTTTCTTT. It translates to CARQGMAEAFF.